Listed below are T cell receptor beta chains from one sample, sequenced in a study of T-cell memory formation after mild COVID-19. TCRdb re-called the 5' RACE reads through MiXCR, storing one row per CDR3 protein. Here the sample spans roughly 370,000 distinct CDR3 sequences, 15% to 20% being singletons. The source material was PBMCs or a T cell subset sorted from them (not recorded which). Receptors were obtained from a man in his late teens or twenties who had mild COVID-19 (a few samples of this study predate the infection). Cell type and time point are not known. The CDR3 runs from the conserved cysteine through the conserved F or W. A D gene is named only where the DNA matches it firmly. Where a row states a size, it is once, few, many or the class of an expanded clone; other rows omit it.

j_call: TRBJ2-7; d_call: NA; clone_size: NA; v_call: TRBV5-6; cdr3_aa: CASSLTGDSYEQYF; cdr3_nt: TGTGCCAGCAGCTTGACTGGCGATTCCTACGAGCAGTACTTC
j_call: TRBJ2-3; d_call: NA; clone_size: few; v_call: TRBV15; cdr3_aa: CATSRGDEGNTDTQYF; cdr3_nt: TGTGCCACCAGCAGAGGGGACGAGGGGAACACAGATACGCAGTATTTT
j_call: TRBJ2-3; d_call: TRBD2; clone_size: few; v_call: TRBV11-2; cdr3_aa: CASSLRWTSGRDTQYF; cdr3_nt: TGTGCCAGCAGCTTAAGGTGGACTAGCGGGCGGGATACGCAGTATTTT
j_call: TRBJ2-7; d_call: NA; clone_size: many; v_call: TRBV5-1; cdr3_aa: CASSLGDLYEQYF; cdr3_nt: TGCGCCAGCAGCCTCGGGGACCTCTACGAGCAGTACTTC
j_call: TRBJ2-7; d_call: NA; clone_size: few; v_call: TRBV4-1; cdr3_aa: CASSQDLGLEQYF; cdr3_nt: TGCGCCAGCAGCCAAGATCTCGGGTTAGAGCAGTACTTC
j_call: TRBJ2-1; d_call: TRBD1; clone_size: few; v_call: TRBV24-1; cdr3_aa: CATSDAAGGEQFF; cdr3_nt: TGTGCCACCAGTGATGCCGCAGGGGGTGAGCAGTTCTTC
j_call: TRBJ1-1; d_call: NA; clone_size: NA; v_call: TRBV5-6; cdr3_aa: CASSSRGRAGAFF; cdr3_nt: TGTGCCAGCAGCTCGAGGGGCCGCGCTGGAGCTTTCTTT
j_call: TRBJ2-5; d_call: NA; clone_size: few; v_call: TRBV9; cdr3_aa: CASSAGPTRGETQYF; cdr3_nt: TGTGCCAGCAGCGCCGGACCGACCAGGGGAGAGACCCAGTACTTC
j_call: TRBJ2-1; d_call: TRBD1; clone_size: NA; v_call: TRBV27; cdr3_aa: CASSGTPQGARQFF; cdr3_nt: TGTGCCAGCAGTGGCACCCCTCAGGGGGCAAGGCAGTTCTTC
j_call: TRBJ1-5; d_call: TRBD1; clone_size: NA; v_call: TRBV7-9; cdr3_aa: CASSSEGDRGSQPQHF; cdr3_nt: TGTGCCAGCAGCTCCGAGGGGGACAGGGGGAGTCAGCCCCAGCATTTT
j_call: TRBJ1-5; d_call: NA; clone_size: NA; v_call: TRBV7-2; cdr3_aa: CASSGGWEQPQHF; cdr3_nt: TGTGCCAGCAGCGGGGGGTGGGAACAGCCCCAGCATTTT
j_call: TRBJ2-1; d_call: NA; clone_size: few; v_call: TRBV14; cdr3_aa: CASSQDWQGLYNEQFF; cdr3_nt: TGTGCCAGCAGCCAAGATTGGCAGGGGCTCTACAATGAGCAGTTCTTC
j_call: TRBJ2-2; d_call: NA; clone_size: NA; v_call: TRBV6-5; cdr3_aa: CASSSQVVTGELFF; cdr3_nt: TGTGCCAGCAGTAGCCAAGTGGTCACCGGGGAGCTGTTTTTT
j_call: TRBJ2-3; d_call: NA; clone_size: few; v_call: TRBV12-3/TRBV12-4; cdr3_aa: CATAPGGPSTDTQYF; cdr3_nt: TGTGCCACTGCCCCGGGGGGCCCTAGCACAGATACGCAGTATTTT
j_call: TRBJ1-5; d_call: NA; clone_size: many; v_call: TRBV5-5; cdr3_aa: CASSFFDSNQPQHF; cdr3_nt: TGTGCCAGCAGCTTTTTCGATAGCAATCAGCCCCAGCATTTT
j_call: TRBJ2-2; d_call: TRBD1; clone_size: few; v_call: TRBV4-1; cdr3_aa: CASRRQGGKTGELFF; cdr3_nt: TGCGCCAGCCGTCGACAGGGCGGTAAGACCGGGGAGCTGTTTTTT
j_call: TRBJ2-7; d_call: TRBD2; clone_size: NA; v_call: TRBV7-2; cdr3_aa: CASSLIPGGAYEQYF; cdr3_nt: TGTGCCAGCAGCTTAATACCCGGGGGGGCCTACGAGCAGTACTTC
j_call: TRBJ1-1; d_call: TRBD1; clone_size: NA; v_call: TRBV7-9; cdr3_aa: CASGQGNTEAFF; cdr3_nt: TGTGCCAGCGGACAGGGGAACACTGAAGCTTTCTTT
j_call: TRBJ2-1; d_call: NA; clone_size: few; v_call: TRBV29-1; cdr3_aa: CSVEYRNYEQFF; cdr3_nt: TGCAGCGTTGAATATCGCAATTACGAGCAGTTCTTC
j_call: TRBJ1-6; d_call: TRBD1; clone_size: few; v_call: TRBV9; cdr3_aa: CASGGQGRSPLHF; cdr3_nt: TGTGCCAGCGGGGGACAGGGGCGTTCACCCCTCCACTTT
j_call: TRBJ1-1; d_call: NA; clone_size: few; v_call: TRBV27; cdr3_aa: CASSLSGRTEAFF; cdr3_nt: TGTGCCAGCAGTTTAAGTGGTAGGACTGAAGCTTTCTTT
j_call: TRBJ1-1; d_call: NA; clone_size: few; v_call: TRBV20-1; cdr3_aa: CSASSPLNTEAFF; cdr3_nt: TGCAGTGCTTCCTCGCCCTTGAACACTGAAGCTTTCTTT
j_call: TRBJ2-7; d_call: NA; clone_size: NA; v_call: TRBV7-9; cdr3_aa: CASSTIDGDYEQYF; cdr3_nt: TGTGCCAGCAGCACCATAGACGGGGACTACGAGCAGTACTTC
j_call: TRBJ1-1; d_call: NA; clone_size: NA; v_call: TRBV7-9; cdr3_aa: CASRAGQPQAFF; cdr3_nt: TGTGCCAGCAGGGCCGGGCAGCCCCAAGCTTTCTTT
j_call: TRBJ2-5; d_call: NA; clone_size: NA; v_call: TRBV12-3/TRBV12-4; cdr3_aa: CASSLGQGKTQYF; cdr3_nt: TGTGCCAGCAGTTTGGGCCAGGGAAAGACCCAGTACTTC
j_call: TRBJ2-4; d_call: NA; clone_size: few; v_call: TRBV18; cdr3_aa: CASSPTRPKNIQYF; cdr3_nt: TGTGCCAGCTCTCCGACTAGACCCAAAAACATTCAGTACTTC
j_call: TRBJ1-1; d_call: NA; clone_size: few; v_call: TRBV6-1; cdr3_aa: CASSETGSLSAFF; cdr3_nt: TGTGCCAGCAGCGAAACAGGGTCCCTCTCAGCTTTCTTT
j_call: TRBJ2-3; d_call: TRBD2; clone_size: few; v_call: TRBV5-1; cdr3_aa: CASSRAGGIGTDTQYF; cdr3_nt: TGCGCCAGCAGCCGAGCGGGGGGCATTGGCACAGATACGCAGTATTTT
j_call: TRBJ1-5; d_call: NA; clone_size: NA; v_call: TRBV6-5; cdr3_aa: CASSAPGSEQPQHF; cdr3_nt: TGTGCCAGCAGTGCCCCAGGGTCAGAGCAGCCCCAGCATTTT
j_call: TRBJ2-7; d_call: NA; clone_size: few; v_call: TRBV7-2; cdr3_aa: CASTTGRSYEQYF; cdr3_nt: TGTGCCAGTACCACGGGACGGTCCTACGAGCAGTACTTC
j_call: TRBJ2-1; d_call: TRBD2; clone_size: NA; v_call: TRBV4-3; cdr3_aa: CASSLSSGRNSYNEQFF; cdr3_nt: TGCGCCAGCAGCCTCTCTAGCGGGAGAAACTCCTACAATGAGCAGTTCTTC
j_call: TRBJ2-7; d_call: NA; clone_size: NA; v_call: TRBV18; cdr3_aa: CASSPPGGAVYEQYF; cdr3_nt: TGTGCCAGCTCACCTCCTGGGGGGGCCGTCTACGAGCAGTACTTC
j_call: TRBJ2-7; d_call: NA; clone_size: NA; v_call: TRBV4-2; cdr3_aa: CASSQDLIVGGPYEQYF; cdr3_nt: TGTGCCAGCAGCCAAGATCTTATCGTCGGGGGCCCCTACGAGCAGTACTTC
j_call: TRBJ1-5; d_call: NA; clone_size: NA; v_call: TRBV18; cdr3_aa: CASSPGGTDQPQHF; cdr3_nt: TGTGCCAGCTCACCGGGGGGGACGGATCAGCCCCAGCATTTT
j_call: TRBJ1-5; d_call: NA; clone_size: NA; v_call: TRBV30; cdr3_aa: CAWSARFNQPQHF; cdr3_nt: TGTGCCTGGAGTGCACGGTTTAATCAGCCCCAGCATTTT
j_call: TRBJ2-5; d_call: NA; clone_size: NA; v_call: TRBV20-1; cdr3_aa: CSASGGLYQETQYF; cdr3_nt: TGCAGTGCTAGCGGGGGGCTGTACCAAGAGACCCAGTACTTC
j_call: TRBJ1-1; d_call: TRBD1; clone_size: NA; v_call: TRBV7-2; cdr3_aa: CASSLAGQGGENTEAFF; cdr3_nt: TGTGCCAGCAGCTTAGCCGGCCAGGGGGGTGAGAACACTGAAGCTTTCTTT
j_call: TRBJ1-6; d_call: NA; clone_size: NA; v_call: TRBV5-1; cdr3_aa: CASKTITGNNSPLHF; cdr3_nt: TGCGCCAGCAAGACCATTACAGGGAATAATTCACCCCTCCACTTT
j_call: TRBJ2-3; d_call: NA; clone_size: few; v_call: TRBV6-2/TRBV6-3; cdr3_aa: CASSSVADTQYF; cdr3_nt: TGTGCCAGCAGTTCAGTCGCAGATACGCAGTATTTT
j_call: TRBJ2-3; d_call: TRBD2; clone_size: NA; v_call: TRBV7-2; cdr3_aa: CASSLRWRGGTDTQYF; cdr3_nt: TGTGCCAGCAGCTTAAGATGGCGGGGGGGGACAGATACGCAGTATTTT
j_call: TRBJ1-6; d_call: NA; clone_size: few; v_call: TRBV7-9; cdr3_aa: CASEGRGMNSPLHF; cdr3_nt: TGTGCCAGCGAGGGGCGCGGGATGAATTCACCCCTCCACTTT
j_call: TRBJ2-3; d_call: TRBD2; clone_size: NA; v_call: TRBV7-2; cdr3_aa: CASSPLLAGGHTDTQYF; cdr3_nt: TGTGCCAGCAGCCCCCTTCTAGCGGGGGGGCACACAGATACGCAGTATTTT